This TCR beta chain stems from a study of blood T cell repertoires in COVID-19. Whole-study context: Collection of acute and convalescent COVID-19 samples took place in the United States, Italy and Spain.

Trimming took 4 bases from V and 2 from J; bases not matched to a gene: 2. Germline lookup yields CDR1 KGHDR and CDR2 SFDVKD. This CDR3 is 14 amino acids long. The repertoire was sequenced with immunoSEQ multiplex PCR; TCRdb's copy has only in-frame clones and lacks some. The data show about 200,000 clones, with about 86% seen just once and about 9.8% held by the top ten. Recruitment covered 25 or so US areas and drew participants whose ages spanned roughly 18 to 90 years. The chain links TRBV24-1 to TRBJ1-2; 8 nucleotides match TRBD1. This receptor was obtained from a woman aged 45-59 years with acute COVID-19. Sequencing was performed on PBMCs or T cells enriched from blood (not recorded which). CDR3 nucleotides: TGTGCCACCAGTGAGGCAGGGGGCAACTATGGCTACACCTTC. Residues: CATSEAGGNYGYTF.